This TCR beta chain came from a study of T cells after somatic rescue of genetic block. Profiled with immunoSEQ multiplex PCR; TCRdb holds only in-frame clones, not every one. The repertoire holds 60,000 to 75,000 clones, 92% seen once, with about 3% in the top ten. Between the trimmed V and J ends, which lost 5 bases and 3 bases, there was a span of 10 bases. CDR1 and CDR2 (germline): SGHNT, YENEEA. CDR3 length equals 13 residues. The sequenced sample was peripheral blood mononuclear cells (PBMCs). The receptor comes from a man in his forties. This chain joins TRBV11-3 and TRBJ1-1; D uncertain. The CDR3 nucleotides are TGTGCCAGCAGCCCCGGACGGGACACTGAAGCTTTCTTT. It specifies CASSPGRDTEAFF.